This T cell receptor (beta chain) was sequenced during a study of cytotoxic CD8 clonotypes in ibrutinib-treated CLL. Overall study findings and caveats: Clonality measured at baseline exceeded age-matched healthy donors, tracking circulating CD8+ T-cell counts. An increase in clonality occurred at ibrutinib response, followed by a return toward baseline at progression.

Germline CDR1 SGHDT, CDR2 YYEEEE. The CDR3 sequence is 16 residues long. The V end was cut by 0 bases, the J end by 2 bases, with 12 bases between. Target depth was 1 in 200,000 to 1 in 1 million T cells, about 10x per clonotype. The repertoire was sequenced with immunoSEQ multiplex PCR; TCRdb's copy has only in-frame clones and lacks some. The repertoire includes 300,000 to 400,000 clones, about 64% of them detected once, and roughly 6% sits in the top ten. This clone was counted between two and nine times. The antigen is not known. Specimen: PBMCs, collected after 36 months of ibrutinib treatment. The clonotype comes from a human donor with chronic lymphocytic leukemia. V is TRBV5-6 and J is TRBJ1-5; D call uncertain. The chain's CDR3 is CASSLAAEWGNQPQHF. In nucleotides, the CDR3 is TGTGCCAGCAGCTTGGCGGCGGAATGGGGCAATCAGCCCCAGCATTTT.